This TCR beta chain was identified in a study of blood T cell repertoires in COVID-19. Measured with immunoSEQ multiplex PCR; TCRdb has only the in-frame clones, and not every one. The sample lists around 150,000 clones; 85% to 90% were seen once. The source material was peripheral blood. The sequence came from a woman in her sixties with active COVID-19.

This CDR3 reads CASSLSQGPSYEQYF. The CDR3 DNA sequence: TGCGCCAGCAGCCTGTCACAGGGACCCTCCTACGAGCAGTACTTC. This sequence joins TRBV4-3 and TRBJ2-7, with D perhaps TRBD1 (6 bases). V shed 4 bases and J shed 0 bases, with 13 bases lying between them. CDR1 and CDR2 (germline): LGHNA, YSLEER. The CDR3 is made up of 15 amino acids.